This T cell receptor (beta chain) stems from a study of cytomegalovirus exposure and HLA in healthy donors. The overall study: According to later analysis, the same platform produced the 120 validation and several hundred first-cohort repertoires. Study observations and caveats: Confirmation in vitro established that a few CMV-associated chains were specific for CMV antigens. TCR sequences were mostly rare, though some public TCRs occurred in many donors.

J gave up 9 bases and V 0 bases, and 9 bases lay outside the gene matches. The CDR3 contains 14 residues. Per the germline V gene, CDR1 is GTSNPN and CDR2 is SVGIG (reference sequence). Sequencing used immunoSEQ multiplex PCR; TCRdb keeps in-frame clones, though not all of them. The sample shows about 72,000 clones, around 94% of them seen only once. On this clone: Its target is not known.

The sample was PBMCs. This sequence originates from a woman under 30 in good health and CMV-seronegative. The V gene is TRBV30, the J gene TRBJ2-5; 8 bases are shared with TRBD2. CDR3 coding DNA: TGTGCCTGGAGTGTACTCTCTGCGGGGGGCCCCCAGTACTTC. It encodes CAWSVLSAGGPQYF. The whole variable domain, filled in from reference TRBV30 and TRBJ2-5, reads SQTIHQWPATLVQPVGSPLSLECTVEGTSNPNLYWYRQAAGRGLQLLFYSVGIGQISSEVPQNLSASRPQDRQFILSSKKLLLSDSGFYLCAWSVLSAGGPQYFGPGTRLLVL.